Here is one TCR beta chain with its context. The data are from a study of blood T cell repertoires in COVID-19. Profiled with immunoSEQ multiplex PCR; TCRdb holds only in-frame clones, not every one. The table includes roughly 100,000 clones, less than 90% detected once. This CDR3 region has 16 residues. CDR1 and CDR2 (germline): MNHEY, SMNVEV (reference sequence). The germline V and J ends were trimmed by 1 base and 4 bases, with 14 bases remaining between them. The clonotype was recovered from a man between 45 and 60 years old with acute or convalescent COVID-19. The genes are TRBV27 and TRBJ2-1; weak D call: TRBD2 (6 bases). Sequenced sample: peripheral blood. Here the CDR3 DNA reads TGTGCCAGCAGTTTATTCTCGGGAGAGGCATACAATGAGCAGTTCTTC. Translating it yields CASSLFSGEAYNEQFF.